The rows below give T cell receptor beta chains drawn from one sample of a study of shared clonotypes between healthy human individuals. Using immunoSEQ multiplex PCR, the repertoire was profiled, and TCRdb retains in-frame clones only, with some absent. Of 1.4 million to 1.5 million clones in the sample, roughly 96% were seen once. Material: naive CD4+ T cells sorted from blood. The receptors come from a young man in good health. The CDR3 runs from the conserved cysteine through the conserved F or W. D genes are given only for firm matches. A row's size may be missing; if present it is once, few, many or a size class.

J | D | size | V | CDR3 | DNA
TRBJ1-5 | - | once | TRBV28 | CASSLRGPHQPQHF | TGTGCCAGCAGTTTACGGGGTCCTCATCAGCCCCAGCATTTT
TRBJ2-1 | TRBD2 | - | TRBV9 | CASSVGSSGRTGEQFF | TGTGCCAGCAGCGTAGGTAGTAGCGGGAGGACCGGTGAGCAGTTCTTC
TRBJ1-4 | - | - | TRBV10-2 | CASSPQRSDEKLFF | TGCGCCAGCAGTCCTCAGCGTTCAGATGAAAAACTGTTTTTT
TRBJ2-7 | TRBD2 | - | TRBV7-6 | CASSLSGSSYEQYF | TGTGCCAGCAGCTTAAGCGGGAGCTCCTACGAGCAGTACTTC
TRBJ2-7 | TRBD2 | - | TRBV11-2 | CASSPVPGLAGGGEQYF | TGTGCCAGCAGCCCAGTGCCCGGACTAGCGGGAGGGGGCGAGCAGTACTTC
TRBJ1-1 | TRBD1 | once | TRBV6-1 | CASSLTGGMNTEAFF | TGTGCCAGCAGCCTTACAGGGGGGATGAACACTGAAGCTTTCTTT
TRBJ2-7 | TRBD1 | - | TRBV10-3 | CAISVLGQTYEQYF | TGTGCCATCAGTGTTTTGGGACAGACCTACGAGCAGTACTTC
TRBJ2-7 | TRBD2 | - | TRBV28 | CASSLGGGVISYEQYF | TGTGCCAGCAGCCTGGGCGGGGGGGTTATATCCTACGAGCAGTACTTC
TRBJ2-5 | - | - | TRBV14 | CASSQDWKGGETQYF | TGTGCCAGCAGCCAAGATTGGAAAGGGGGGGAGACCCAGTACTTC
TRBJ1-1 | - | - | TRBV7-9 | CASSPRGGLGTEAFF | TGTGCCAGCAGCCCCCGGGGGGGGCTGGGCACTGAAGCTTTCTTT
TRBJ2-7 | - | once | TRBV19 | CASSTGQFEQYF | TGTGCCAGTAGTACCGGACAGTTCGAGCAGTACTTC
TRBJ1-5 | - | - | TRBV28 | CASSLTGNQPQHF | TGTGCCAGCAGCCTTACAGGGAATCAGCCCCAGCATTTT
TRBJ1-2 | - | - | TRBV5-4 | CASSRELLANYGYTF | TGTGCCAGCAGCCGGGAGTTACTGGCTAACTATGGCTACACCTTC
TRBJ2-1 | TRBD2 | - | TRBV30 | CAWSVKRWASGSFSNEQFF | TGTGCCTGGAGTGTAAAGCGTTGGGCTAGCGGGAGTTTCAGCAATGAGCAGTTCTTC
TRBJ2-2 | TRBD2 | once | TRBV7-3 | CASSLTPFTSVRTGELFF | TGTGCCAGCAGCTTAACGCCCTTTACTAGCGTAAGAACCGGGGAGCTGTTTTTT
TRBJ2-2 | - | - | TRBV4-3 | CASSQDPIGELFF | TGCGCCAGCAGCCAAGATCCGATCGGGGAGCTGTTTTTT
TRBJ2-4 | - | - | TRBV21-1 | CASSKPPGTLPGLAKNIQYF | TGTGCCAGCAGCAAACCACCCGGGACTCTCCCAGGTCTAGCCAAAAACATTCAGTACTTC
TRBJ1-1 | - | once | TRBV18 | CASSPLAGDGTEAFF | TGTGCCAGCTCACCCCTAGCGGGGGATGGTACTGAAGCTTTCTTT
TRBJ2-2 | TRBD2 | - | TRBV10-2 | CASRMTSGANTGELFF | TGCGCCAGCAGGATGACTAGCGGGGCGAACACCGGGGAGCTGTTTTTT